These 4 T cell receptor beta chains were all obtained from the same sample, sequenced in a study of T-cell memory formation after mild COVID-19. TCRdb independently ran MiXCR on the 5' RACE reads; one entry per CDR3 protein. This table holds around 400,000 distinct CDR3 sequences, 20% to 25% found once. Sequenced: PBMCs or a T cell subset sorted from them (not recorded which). The receptors were gathered from an adult woman who had mild COVID-19 (a few samples of this study predate the infection). Cell type and time point are not known.

This clonotype occurred a few times. V and J are TRBV6-5 and TRBJ1-5; D is perhaps TRBD1 (5 bases). V was shortened by 5 bases and J by 4 bases, with 12 bases between the two germline ends. This CDR3 is 14 amino acids long. Germline CDR1 and CDR2: MNHEY and SVGAGI. The CDR3 DNA is TGTGCCAGCAGTCGCGGACGGGGGAATCAGCCCCAGCATTTT. It yields the protein CASSRGRGNQPQHF.

This chain links TRBV3-1 with TRBJ2-7, with D maybe TRBD2 (6 bases). The CDR3 consists of 15 residues. V gave up 1 base and J gave up 3 bases, with 13 bases separating them. Germline assignment: CDR1 LGHDT and CDR2 YNNKEL (reference sequence). The DNA of the CDR3 is TGTGCCAGCAGCCAAGTGGCGGGGACCGACTACGAGCAGTACTTC. As protein: CASSQVAGTDYEQYF.

The rearrangement links TRBV9 to TRBJ2-1; tentatively, D is TRBD2 (5 bases). This CDR3 has 13 residues. The V end lost 2 bases, the J end lost 8 bases, and 11 bases lay between the germline ends. Per the germline V gene, CDR1 is SGDLS and CDR2 is YYNGEE. DNA of the CDR3: TGTGCCAGCAGCGTTACTAGTGCCTATGAGCAGTTCTTC. This codes for CASSVTSAYEQFF.

V and J are TRBV5-1 and TRBJ2-3, with a weak D call TRBD2 (5 bases). Between the trimmed V and J ends, which lost 2 bases and 1 base, there was a span of 8 bases. The germline V gene encodes CDR1 SGHRS and CDR2 YFSETQ. The CDR3 length is 14 residues. The CDR3 DNA follows: TGCGCCAGCAGCTTAGCGGTACGCACAGATACGCAGTATTTT. As protein: CASSLAVRTDTQYF.